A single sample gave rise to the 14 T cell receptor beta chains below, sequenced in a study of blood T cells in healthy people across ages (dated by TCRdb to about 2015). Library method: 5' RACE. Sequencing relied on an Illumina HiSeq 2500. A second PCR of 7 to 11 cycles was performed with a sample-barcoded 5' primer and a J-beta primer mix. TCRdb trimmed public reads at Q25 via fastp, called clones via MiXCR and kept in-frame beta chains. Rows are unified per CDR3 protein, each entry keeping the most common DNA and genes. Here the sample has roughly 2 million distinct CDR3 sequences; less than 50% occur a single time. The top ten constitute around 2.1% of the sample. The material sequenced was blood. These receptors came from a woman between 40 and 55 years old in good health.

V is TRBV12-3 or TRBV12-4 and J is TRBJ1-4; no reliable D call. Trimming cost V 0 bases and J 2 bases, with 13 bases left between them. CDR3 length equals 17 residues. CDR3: CASSLARVGGTNEKLFF. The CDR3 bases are TGTGCCAGCAGTTTAGCGCGAGTGGGTGGGACTAATGAAAAACTGTTTTTT.

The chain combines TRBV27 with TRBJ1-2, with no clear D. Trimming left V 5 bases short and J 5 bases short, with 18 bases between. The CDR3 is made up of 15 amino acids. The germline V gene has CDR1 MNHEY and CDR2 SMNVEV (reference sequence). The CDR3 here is CASSLMGAGIYGYTF. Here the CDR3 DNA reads TGTGCCAGCAGTCTGATGGGAGCCGGGATATATGGCTACACCTTC.

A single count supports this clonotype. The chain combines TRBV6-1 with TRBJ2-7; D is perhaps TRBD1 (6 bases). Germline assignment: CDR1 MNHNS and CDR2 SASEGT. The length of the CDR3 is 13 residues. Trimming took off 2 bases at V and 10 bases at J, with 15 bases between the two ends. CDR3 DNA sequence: TGTGCCAGCAGTGAACCTAATACAGGGTCCCAGTACTTC. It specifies CASSEPNTGSQYF.

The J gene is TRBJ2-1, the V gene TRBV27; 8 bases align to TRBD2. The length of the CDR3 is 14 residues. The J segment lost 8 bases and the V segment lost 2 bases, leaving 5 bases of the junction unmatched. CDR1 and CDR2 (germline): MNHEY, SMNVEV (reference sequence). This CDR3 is CASSLGREGDEQFF. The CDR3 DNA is TGTGCCAGCAGTTTAGGACGGGAGGGGGATGAGCAGTTCTTC.

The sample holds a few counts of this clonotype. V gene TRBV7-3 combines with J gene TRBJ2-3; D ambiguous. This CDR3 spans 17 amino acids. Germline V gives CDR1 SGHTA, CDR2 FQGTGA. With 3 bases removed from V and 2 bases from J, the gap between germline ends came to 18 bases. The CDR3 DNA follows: TGTGCCAGCAGCTTTGCCGGCGGACCGCCTTACACAGATACGCAGTATTTT. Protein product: CASSFAGGPPYTDTQYF.

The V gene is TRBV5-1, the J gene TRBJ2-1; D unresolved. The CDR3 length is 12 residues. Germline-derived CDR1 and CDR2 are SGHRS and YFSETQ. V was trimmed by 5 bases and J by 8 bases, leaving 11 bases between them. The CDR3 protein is CASSQSVDEQFF. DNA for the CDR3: TGCGCCAGCAGTCAGTCGGTGGATGAGCAGTTCTTC.

The CDR3 spells CASSQDPAGPKNIQYF. CDR3 sequence (DNA): TGTGCCAGCAGCCAAGATCCGGCTGGGCCCAAAAACATTCAGTACTTC. The gene calls are TRBV3-1 and TRBJ2-4; D remains unclear. The CDR3 consists of 16 residues. The V and J ends lost 0 bases and 2 bases respectively, with 11 bases between them. CDR1 is LGHDT, CDR2 YNNKEL, per germline (reference sequence).

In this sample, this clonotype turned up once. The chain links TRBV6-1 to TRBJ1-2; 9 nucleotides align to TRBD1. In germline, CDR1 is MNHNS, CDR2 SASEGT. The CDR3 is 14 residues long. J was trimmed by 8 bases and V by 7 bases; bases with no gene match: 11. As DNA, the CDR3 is TGTGCCAGCATGGACGGGGACAGGGCGAGGGGCTACACCTTC. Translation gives CASMDGDRARGYTF.

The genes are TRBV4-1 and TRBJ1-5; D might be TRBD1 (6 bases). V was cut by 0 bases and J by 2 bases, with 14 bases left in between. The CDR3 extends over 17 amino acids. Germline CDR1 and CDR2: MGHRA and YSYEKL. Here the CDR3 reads CASSQDRGGAGNQPQHF. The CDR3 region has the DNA TGCGCCAGCAGCCAAGATCGGGGGGGGGCCGGCAATCAGCCCCAGCATTTT.

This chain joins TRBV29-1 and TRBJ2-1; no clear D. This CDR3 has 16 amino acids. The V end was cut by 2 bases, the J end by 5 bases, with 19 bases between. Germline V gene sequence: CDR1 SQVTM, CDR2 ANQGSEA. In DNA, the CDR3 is TGCAGCGTTGAAAAGGTGTCGGACCTACCCGACAATGAGCAGTTCTTC. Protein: CSVEKVSDLPDNEQFF.

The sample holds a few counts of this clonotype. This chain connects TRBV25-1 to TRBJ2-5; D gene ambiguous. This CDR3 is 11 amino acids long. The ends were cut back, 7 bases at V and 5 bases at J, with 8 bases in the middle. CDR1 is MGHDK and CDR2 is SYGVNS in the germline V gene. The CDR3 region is CASKGLETQYF. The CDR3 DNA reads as TGTGCCAGCAAAGGGCTGGAGACCCAGTACTTC.

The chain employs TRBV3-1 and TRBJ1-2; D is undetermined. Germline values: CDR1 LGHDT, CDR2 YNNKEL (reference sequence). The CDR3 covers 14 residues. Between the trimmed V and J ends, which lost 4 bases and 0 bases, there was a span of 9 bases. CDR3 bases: TGTGCCAGCAGCCCGGGATTCTCTAACTATGGCTACACCTTC. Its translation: CASSPGFSNYGYTF.

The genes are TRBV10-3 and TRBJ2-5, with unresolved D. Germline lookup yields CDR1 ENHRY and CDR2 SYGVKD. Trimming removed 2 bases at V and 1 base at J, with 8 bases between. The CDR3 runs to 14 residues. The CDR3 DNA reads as TGTGCCATCAGTGAGGGGAACAGCCAAGAGACCCAGTACTTC. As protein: CAISEGNSQETQYF.

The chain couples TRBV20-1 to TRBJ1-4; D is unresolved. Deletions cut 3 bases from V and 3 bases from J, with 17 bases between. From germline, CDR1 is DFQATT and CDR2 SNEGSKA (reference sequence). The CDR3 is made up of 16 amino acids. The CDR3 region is CSASAPKVDSNEKLFF. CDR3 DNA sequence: TGCAGTGCTAGCGCCCCTAAGGTCGATTCTAATGAAAAACTGTTTTTT.